This TCR beta chain was sequenced in a study of T cell repertoires in cytomegalovirus infection. Study background: Based on public TCR beta signatures, there were indications of CMV infection and of a matching HLA type.

TCRdb reprocessed the reads via MiXCR and lists one record per CDR3 protein. The sample consists of under 350,000 distinct CDR3 sequences, less than 25% of them appearing once. There are 15 residues in the CDR3. The ends were cut back, 5 bases at V and 4 bases at J, with 17 bases in the middle. Germline V gene data show CDR1 as SEHNR and CDR2 as FQNEAQ (reference sequence). This clonotype was counted at least ten times. The antigen remains undetermined. The sequencing here drew on cultured PBMCs, taken from culture after CMV antigen stimulation. The TCR comes from a human donor in good health (CMV status not recorded). Some clones in this sample may be carry-over from other donors' samples. The chain combines TRBV7-9 with TRBJ2-5; D might be TRBD2 (5 bases). The chain's CDR3 is CASSLLSGGGETQYF. In DNA form, the CDR3 reads TGTGCCAGCAGCCTCCTCTCAGGCGGAGGAGAGACCCAGTACTTC. The entire variable domain, with the rest obtained from reference TRBV7-9 and TRBJ2-5, is as follows: DTGVSQNPRHKITKRGQNVTFRCDPISEHNRLYWYRQTLGQGPEFLTYFQNEAQLEKSRLLSDRFSAERPKGSFSTLEIQRTEQGDSAMYLCASSLLSGGGETQYFGPGTRLLVL.